These 5 T cell receptor beta chains were sequenced from one sample in a study of T cell responses to AZD1222 COVID-19 vaccine (dated by TCRdb to the early 2020s). The library relied on the immunoSEQ multiplex PCR assay. Drawn from immuneACCESS, this table holds only the in-frame rearrangements with V and J called that TCRdb kept. Clones are partly lost; checked studies trace under half to an unresolved V gene and leave the rest unexplained. Counted in this sample were approximately 200,000 clones; about 94% of them appeared once. Around 1.7% of the sample is held by the ten biggest clonotypes. In the paper's terms, the time point label means: about 28 days (+/-7) after the second vaccine dose. The treatment or condition label, read with the paper, signifies: meningococcal conjugate vaccine given as trial control. The input for sequencing was peripheral blood, taken 28 days after the second dose of the MenACWY control vaccine. All receptors come from an adult who received the MenACWY meningococcal vaccine as a control.

The rearrangement joins TRBV30 to TRBJ1-4; no reliable D call. Trimming took 2 bases from V and 1 from J, leaving 11 bases between them. The germline CDR1 and CDR2 sequences are GTSNPN and SVGIG (reference sequence). This CDR3 contains 15 residues. CDR3 sequence reads: CAWSFGVGTNEKLFF. The CDR3 DNA reads TGTGCCTGGAGTTTTGGGGTTGGAACTAATGAAAAACTGTTTTTT.

The chain recombines TRBV25-1 with TRBJ1-1; D is ambiguous. The germline V gene has CDR1 MGHDK and CDR2 SYGVNS. V lost 2 bases and J 10 bases, leaving 17 bases between the germline ends. CDR3 length: 14 amino acids. The CDR3, as DNA: TGTGCCAGCAGTGAAACTTTTGGTTCTCAAGGAGCTTTCTTT. This encodes CASSETFGSQGAFF.

The V and J genes are TRBV4-2 and TRBJ2-2; 7 bases map to TRBD2. In germline, CDR1 is LGHNA, CDR2 YNFKEQ. The length of the CDR3 is 20 residues. Germline trimming cut 0 bases from V and 1 base from J; bases unmatched to any gene: 14. The CDR3 nucleotides read TGTGCCAGCAGCCAAGAAGTCGCCGCGAGCGGGGCAATGAACACCGGGGAGCTGTTTTTT. Translation: CASSQEVAASGAMNTGELFF.

This rearrangement joins TRBV19 to TRBJ1-3; a possible D gene is TRBD1 (5 bases). Per germline, CDR1 LNHDA and CDR2 SQIVND (reference sequence). Trimming cost V 5 bases and J 4 bases, with 9 bases left between them. The CDR3 length is 13 residues. CDR3 region: CASSEQGGNTIYF. The CDR3 DNA follows: TGTGCCAGTAGTGAGCAGGGAGGAAACACCATATATTTT.

The DNA for the CDR3 is TGTGCCAGCAGAGGGACACGGTCAAGCTCCTACGAGCAGTACTTC. Residues: CASRGTRSSSYEQYF. J is TRBJ2-7 and V is TRBV25-1; maybe TRBD1 (6 bases). CDR3 length: 15 residues. Deletions cut 6 bases from V and 0 bases from J, with 15 bases between. Looked up from germline, CDR1 is MGHDK and CDR2 is SYGVNS.